These T cell receptor beta chains were read from a single sample in a study of T cell responses to AZD1222 COVID-19 vaccine. Method: immunoSEQ multiplex PCR; TCRdb's copy keeps in-frame clones and lacks some. Of 95,000 to 100,000 clones in the sample, 90% are singletons; the top ten hold approximately 24%. The sequencing here drew on peripheral blood, taken on day 0 of AZD1222 vaccination. The receptors derive from an adult in good health. CDR3s include the opening cysteine and the closing phenylalanine or tryptophan. The order of the fields is clone size, J gene, CDR3 length, D gene, V gene, CDR3 DNA, CDR3 protein. The D gene is left open where the match is weak. Clone size appears in some rows only: once, few, many, or a class for an expanded clone.

NA TRBJ2-7 12 NA TRBV5-4 TGTGCCAGCAGCTTGCCAAACTACGAGCAGTACTTC CASSLPNYEQYF
once TRBJ2-7 13 NA TRBV5-5 TGTGCCAGCAGCTTGGGAAGGGAATACGAGCAGTACTTC CASSLGREYEQYF
NA TRBJ1-3 15 NA TRBV6-5 TGTGCCAGCAGTTACTCGTCGGTTTCTGGAAACACCATATATTTT CASSYSSVSGNTIYF
NA TRBJ1-1 13 NA TRBV7-9 TGTGCCAGCAGTGTTACAGGGAGCACTGAAGCTTTCTTT CASSVTGSTEAFF
NA TRBJ2-7 12 NA TRBV18 TGTGCCAGCTCACCCACGTCCTACGAGCAGTACTTC CASSPTSYEQYF
NA TRBJ2-5 13 TRBD2 TRBV7-2 TGTGCCAGCAGGCTAGCGGGAGAAGAGACCCAGTACTTC CASRLAGEETQYF
NA TRBJ2-3 14 TRBD2 TRBV10-3 TGTGCCATCAGGGCGGGAGGCAGCACAGATACGCAGTATTTT CAIRAGGSTDTQYF
few TRBJ1-6 15 NA TRBV14 TGTGCCAGCAGCCAAGTTATGACAGTAAATTCACCCCTCCACTTT CASSQVMTVNSPLHF
NA TRBJ1-5 17 NA TRBV28 TGTGCCAGCAGTCCTTACTACACAGGGCCGGGGGATCAGCCCCAGCATTTT CASSPYYTGPGDQPQHF
NA TRBJ2-1 15 NA TRBV28 TGTGCCAGCAGTTTCCGTCAGAGCTCCTACAATGAGCAGTTCTTC CASSFRQSSYNEQFF
NA TRBJ1-1 16 TRBD1 TRBV5-1 TGCGCCAGCAGCTTGGGGACAGGGGTAATGAACACTGAAGCTTTCTTT CASSLGTGVMNTEAFF
NA TRBJ2-3 14 NA TRBV27 TGTGCCAGCAATCCCTTTTCCAAGGGGGATACGCAGTATTTT CASNPFSKGDTQYF
NA TRBJ1-4 13 NA TRBV28 TGTGCCAGCACCTCGGAACAGAGGGAAAAACTGTTTTTT CASTSEQREKLFF
NA TRBJ2-7 11 NA TRBV29-1 TGCAGCGTTGAGGGTGGGGTCGAGCAGTACTTC CSVEGGVEQYF
NA TRBJ2-3 14 NA TRBV19 TGTGCCAGTAACCCAGGAGGGCCCTCAGTTACGCAGTATTTT CASNPGGPSVTQYF
NA TRBJ2-1 12 NA TRBV4-2 TGTGCCAGCAGCCCTGGGAGCGATGAGCAGTTCTTC CASSPGSDEQFF
NA TRBJ2-7 18 TRBD1 TRBV6-4 TGTGCCAGCAGTGGCCCACCCGGTGTGTCGGGACAGTCCTACGAGCAGTACTTC CASSGPPGVSGQSYEQYF
NA TRBJ2-7 16 TRBD2 TRBV19 TGTGCCAGTAGTATACTAGCGGGAGCCAGCTCCTACGAGCAGTACTTC CASSILAGASSYEQYF
once TRBJ1-1 16 TRBD1 TRBV3-1/TRBV3-2 TGTGCCAGCAGCCCAAGGGACAGGGGGCTGAGCACTGAAGCTTTCTTT CASSPRDRGLSTEAFF
NA TRBJ1-5 16 TRBD1 TRBV10-1 TGCGCCAGCAGTGACCCACGCGGAGGGGGCGGCCAGCCCCAGCATTTT CASSDPRGGGGQPQHF
NA TRBJ1-2 15 NA TRBV7-9 TGTGCCAGCAGCCCGGGGGTAGTTGGGGTATATGGCTACACCTTC CASSPGVVGVYGYTF
NA TRBJ2-1 10 NA TRBV19 TGTGCCAGTGGGACTCTAGGGCAGTTCTTC CASGTLGQFF
NA TRBJ2-7 15 TRBD2 TRBV6-1 TGTGCCAGCAGTGAAGCTAAGCGACTAGCGGGAATATTGTACTTC CASSEAKRLAGILYF
NA TRBJ2-2 17 NA TRBV5-6 TGTGCCAGCAGCTTGGTGGGAACCAGCGGGAACACCGGGGAGCTGTTTTTT CASSLVGTSGNTGELFF
NA TRBJ2-1 16 TRBD2 TRBV7-2 TGTGCCAGCAGACAGGGACTAGCGGTTCGTAGCAATGAGCAGTTCTTC CASRQGLAVRSNEQFF
NA TRBJ1-2 13 NA TRBV19 TGTGCCAGTACCTTAGACCATAACTATGGCTACACCTTC CASTLDHNYGYTF
NA TRBJ2-3 13 NA TRBV23-1 TGCGCCAGCAGTCAACTAGGGGCAGATACGCAGTATTTT CASSQLGADTQYF
few TRBJ1-2 15 TRBD1 TRBV11-2 TGTGCCAGCAGCACACTCAGGGGGCGAAGCTATGGCTACACCTTC CASSTLRGRSYGYTF
once TRBJ1-4 12 TRBD1 TRBV6-5 TGTGCCAGCCGTAGACAGGGAGAAAAACTGTTTTTT CASRRQGEKLFF
NA TRBJ1-5 14 NA TRBV25-1 TGTGCCAGCAGTGAATGGGGCGGCAATCAGCCCCAGCATTTT CASSEWGGNQPQHF
NA TRBJ2-2 16 TRBD2 TRBV7-3 TGTGCCAGCAGCTCCCCTAGCGGGAGGGCCAGCGGGGAGCTGTTTTTT CASSSPSGRASGELFF
NA TRBJ1-2 15 TRBD1 TRBV16 TGTGCCAGCAGCCAATCGTCCGCAGGGGGGATAGGCTACACCTTC CASSQSSAGGIGYTF
NA TRBJ2-7 15 TRBD1 TRBV27 TGTGCCAGCAACGCCCGTCAACAGGGGGGCTACGAGCAGTACTTC CASNARQQGGYEQYF
NA TRBJ1-1 16 TRBD1 TRBV19 TGTGCCAGTACCCCTTGGACAGGGAAAATGAACACTGAAGCTTTCTTT CASTPWTGKMNTEAFF
NA TRBJ2-5 15 TRBD2 TRBV6-5 TGTGCCAGCAGTAGGGGACTAGCGAGCCAAGAGACCCAGTACTTC CASSRGLASQETQYF
once TRBJ1-4 15 TRBD1 TRBV5-1 TGCGCCAGCAGCTCGATCGGACAGGGACAAGAAAAACTGTTTTTT CASSSIGQGQEKLFF
NA TRBJ2-1 14 TRBD2 TRBV28 TGTGCCGACCCGGAGCGGGAGCCTCTCCATGAGCAGTTCTTC CADPEREPLHEQFF
NA TRBJ1-2 13 NA TRBV30 TGTGCCTGGAGGGCGGGACTAGGCTATGGCTACACCTTC CAWRAGLGYGYTF
NA TRBJ2-1 13 NA TRBV11-2 TGTGCCAGCAGCTTCGGGGGGCGGAATGAGCAGTTCTTC CASSFGGRNEQFF
NA TRBJ1-2 13 NA TRBV27 TGTGCCAGCAGCCCCTGGGGGGTAGGGGGCTACACCTTC CASSPWGVGGYTF
NA TRBJ1-2 13 TRBD1 TRBV24-1 TGTGCCACCAGTGACCGACAGGGGGGTGGCTACACCTTC CATSDRQGGGYTF
NA TRBJ2-1 14 TRBD1 TRBV28 TGTGCCAGCCTAACAGGGGGCTCCTACAATGAGCAGTTCTTC CASLTGGSYNEQFF
NA TRBJ1-3 14 NA TRBV9 TGTGCCAGCAGCTTCGGGGGACGGGGAAACACCATATATTTT CASSFGGRGNTIYF
once TRBJ1-1 13 NA TRBV24-1 TGTGCCACCAGCCGCACAGGGAGCGGTGAAGCTTTCTTT CATSRTGSGEAFF
NA TRBJ2-2 16 NA TRBV2 TGTGCCAGCAAAGGGGCCTGGCCTACGAACACCGGGGAGCTGTTTTTT CASKGAWPTNTGELFF